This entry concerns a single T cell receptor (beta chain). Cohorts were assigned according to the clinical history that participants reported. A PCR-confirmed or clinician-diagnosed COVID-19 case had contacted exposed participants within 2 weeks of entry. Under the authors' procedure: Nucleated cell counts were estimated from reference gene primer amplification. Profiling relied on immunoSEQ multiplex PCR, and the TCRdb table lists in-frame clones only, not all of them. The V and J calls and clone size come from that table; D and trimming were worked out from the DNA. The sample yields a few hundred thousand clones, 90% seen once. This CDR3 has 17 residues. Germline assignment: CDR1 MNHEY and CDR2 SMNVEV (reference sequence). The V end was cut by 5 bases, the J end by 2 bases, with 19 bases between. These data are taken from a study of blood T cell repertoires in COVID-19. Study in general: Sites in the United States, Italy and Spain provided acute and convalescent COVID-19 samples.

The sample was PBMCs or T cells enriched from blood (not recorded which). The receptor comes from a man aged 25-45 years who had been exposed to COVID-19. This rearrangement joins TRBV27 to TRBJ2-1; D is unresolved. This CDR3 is CASSVYLRKVPYNEQFF. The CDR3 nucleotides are TGTGCCAGCAGTGTCTACTTGAGGAAGGTCCCCTACAATGAGCAGTTCTTC.